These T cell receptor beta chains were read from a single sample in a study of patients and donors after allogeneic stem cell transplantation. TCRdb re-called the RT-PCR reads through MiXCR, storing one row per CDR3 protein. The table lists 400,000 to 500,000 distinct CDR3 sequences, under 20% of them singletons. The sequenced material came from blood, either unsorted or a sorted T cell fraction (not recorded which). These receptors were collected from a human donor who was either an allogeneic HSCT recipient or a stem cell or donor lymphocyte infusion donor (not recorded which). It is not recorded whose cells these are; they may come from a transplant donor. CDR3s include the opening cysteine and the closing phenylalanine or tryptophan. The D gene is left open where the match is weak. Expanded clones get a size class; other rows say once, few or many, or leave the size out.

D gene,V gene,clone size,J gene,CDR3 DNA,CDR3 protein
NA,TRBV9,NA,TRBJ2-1,TGTGCCAGCAGCGAAACTTGGGACATTCGATACAATGAGCAGTTCTTC,CASSETWDIRYNEQFF
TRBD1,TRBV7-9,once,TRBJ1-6,TGTGCCAGCAGCCAAGGACAGGGCCTGACCTATAATTCACCCCTCCACTTT,CASSQGQGLTYNSPLHF
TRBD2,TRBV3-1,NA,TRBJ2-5,TGTGCCAGCAGCCAAGGGGGGGGATCCCAAGAGACCCAGTACTTC,CASSQGGGSQETQYF
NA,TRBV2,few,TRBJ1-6,TGTGCCAGCAGTGTATGGGGGTTTTTTTCACCCCTCCACTTT,CASSVWGFFSPLHF
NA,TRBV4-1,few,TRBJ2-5,TGCGCCAGCAGCCAAGATCGGGGAGGGGGAACCCAGTACTTC,CASSQDRGGGTQYF
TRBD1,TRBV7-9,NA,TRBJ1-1,TGTGCCAGCAGCTTAGTAAGGGGGCCTGACACTGAAGCTTTCTTT,CASSLVRGPDTEAFF
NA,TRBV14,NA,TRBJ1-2,TGTGCCAGCAGCCAAGATTTGGGCCCGGGGGGGCTCGGTGGCTACACCTTC,CASSQDLGPGGLGGYTF
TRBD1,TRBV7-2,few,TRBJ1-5,TGTGCCAGGAGCGGACAGGGAAGTCAGCCCCAGCATTTT,CARSGQGSQPQHF
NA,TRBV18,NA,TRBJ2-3,TGTGCCAGCTCACCCCGAATCCACGGGATTAGCACAGATACGCAGTATTTT,CASSPRIHGISTDTQYF
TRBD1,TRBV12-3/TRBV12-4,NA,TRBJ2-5,TGTGCCAGCAGTTTAGCGATGGGACAGGGGGGAAGAGAGACCCAGTACTTC,CASSLAMGQGGRETQYF
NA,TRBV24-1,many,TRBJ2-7,TGTGCCACCAGTGCCGAGGGCTGGAAGCAGTACTTC,CATSAEGWKQYF
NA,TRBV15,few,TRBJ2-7,TGTGCCACCAGCAGAGTTTCTGTTACCTACGAGCAGTACTTC,CATSRVSVTYEQYF
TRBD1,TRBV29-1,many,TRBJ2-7,TGCAGCGTCGGGACAGAAATCGGCGAGCAGTACTTC,CSVGTEIGEQYF
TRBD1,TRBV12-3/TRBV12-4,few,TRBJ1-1,TGTGCCAGCAGTCAGACAGGGAGTTGGGGCGATGAAGCTTTCTTT,CASSQTGSWGDEAFF
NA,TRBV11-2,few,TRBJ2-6,TGTGCCAGCCGGACCCTGAGGCAGTCCTTTTCTGGGGCCAACGTCCTGACTTTC,CASRTLRQSFSGANVLTF
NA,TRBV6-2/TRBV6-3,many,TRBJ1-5,TGTGCCAGCAGTATGTGGAGCAATCAGCCCCAGCATTTT,CASSMWSNQPQHF
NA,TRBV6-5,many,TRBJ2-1,TGTGCCAGCAGTTACGTCGGTAGGTCCTACAATGAGCAGTTCTTC,CASSYVGRSYNEQFF
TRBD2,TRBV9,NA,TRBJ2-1,TGTGCCAGCACCCCCGGGGGGGGGGCTTACAATGAGCAGTTCTTC,CASTPGGGAYNEQFF
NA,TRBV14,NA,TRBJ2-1,TGTGCCAGCAGCCAAGGGACGGTGCGTGAGCAGTTCTTC,CASSQGTVREQFF
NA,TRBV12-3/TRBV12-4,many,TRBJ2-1,TGTGCGGGGACATCCGACAATGAGCAGTTCTTC,CAGTSDNEQFF
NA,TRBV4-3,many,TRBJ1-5,TGCGCCAGCAGCCAAGATGCCGTGATAATGCCCCAGCATTTT,CASSQDAVIMPQHF
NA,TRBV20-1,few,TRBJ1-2,TGCAGTGCCGTCGAGGGGACTAATTATGGCTACACCTTC,CSAVEGTNYGYTF
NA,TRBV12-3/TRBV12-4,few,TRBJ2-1,TGTGCCAGCAGTGAGATAGGGAGCTCCTACAATGAGCAGTTCTTC,CASSEIGSSYNEQFF
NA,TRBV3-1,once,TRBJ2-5,TGTGCCAGCAGCCAACATGGACGGTGGTACCAAGAGACCCAGTACTTC,CASSQHGRWYQETQYF
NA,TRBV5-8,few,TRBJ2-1,TGTGCCAGCAGCCCCATATACCGTAGCTCCTACAATGAGCAGTTCTTC,CASSPIYRSSYNEQFF
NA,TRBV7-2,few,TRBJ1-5,TGTGCCAGCTCGAGGTGGGCAGATAGCAATCAGCCCCAGCATTTT,CASSRWADSNQPQHF
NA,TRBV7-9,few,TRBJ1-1,TGTGCCAGCAGCGGAGATCGTCGGGCGAACACTGAAGCTTTCTTT,CASSGDRRANTEAFF
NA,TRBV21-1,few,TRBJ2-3,TGTGCCAGCAGCAAAGCGTACGGGGGCGGCACAGATACGCAGTATTTT,CASSKAYGGGTDTQYF
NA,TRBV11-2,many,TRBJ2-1,TGTGCCAGCAGACCGCTGGGGGATGAGCAGTTCTTC,CASRPLGDEQFF
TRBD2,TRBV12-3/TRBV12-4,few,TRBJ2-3,TGTGCCAGCACCCGCGCGGTAGCGGGGGGCCCAGATACGCAGTATTTT,CASTRAVAGGPDTQYF
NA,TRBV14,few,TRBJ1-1,TGTGCCAGCAGCCAGAGAGGATTCCTAGTTGAAGCTTTCTTT,CASSQRGFLVEAFF
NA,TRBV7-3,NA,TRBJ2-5,TGTGCCAGCAGCTTCGGGACTCAAGAGACCCAGTACTTC,CASSFGTQETQYF
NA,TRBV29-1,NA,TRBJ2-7,TGCAGCGTCACGAGACATTACGAGCAGTACTTC,CSVTRHYEQYF
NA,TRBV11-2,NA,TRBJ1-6,TGTGCCAGCAGCTCCGGGGAACCCCTCCACTTT,CASSSGEPLHF
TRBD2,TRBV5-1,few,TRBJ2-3,TGCGCCAGCAGCGCGAAGACTAGCGGGAAGGTAGATACGCAGTATTTT,CASSAKTSGKVDTQYF
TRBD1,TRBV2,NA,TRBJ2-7,TGTGCCAGTCACAGGGGAAGTGGCGAGCAGTACTTC,CASHRGSGEQYF
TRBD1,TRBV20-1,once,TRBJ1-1,TGCAGTGCCAAGACAGGGGGCTCGACTGAAGCTTTCTTT,CSAKTGGSTEAFF
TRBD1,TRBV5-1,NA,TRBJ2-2,TGCGCCAGCAGCCTGCAGGGGGCGCGGACCGGGGAGCTGTTTTTT,CASSLQGARTGELFF
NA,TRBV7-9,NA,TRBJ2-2,TGTGCCAGCAGCTTGGCAAAAATCGGGGAGCTGTTTTTT,CASSLAKIGELFF
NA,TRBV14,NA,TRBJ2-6,TGTGCCAGCACAGACAGGAGCTACTCTGGGGCCAACGTCCTGACTTTC,CASTDRSYSGANVLTF